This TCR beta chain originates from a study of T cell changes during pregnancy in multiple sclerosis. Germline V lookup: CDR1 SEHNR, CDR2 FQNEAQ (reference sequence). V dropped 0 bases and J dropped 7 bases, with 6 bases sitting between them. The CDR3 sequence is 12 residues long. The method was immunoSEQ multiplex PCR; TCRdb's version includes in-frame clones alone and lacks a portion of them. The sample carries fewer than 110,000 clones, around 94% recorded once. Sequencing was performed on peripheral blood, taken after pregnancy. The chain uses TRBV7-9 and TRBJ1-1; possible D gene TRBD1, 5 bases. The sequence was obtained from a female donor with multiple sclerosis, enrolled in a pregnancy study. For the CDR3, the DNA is TGTGCCAGCAGCTTAGCACAGGATGAAGCTTTCTTT. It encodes CASSLAQDEAFF.